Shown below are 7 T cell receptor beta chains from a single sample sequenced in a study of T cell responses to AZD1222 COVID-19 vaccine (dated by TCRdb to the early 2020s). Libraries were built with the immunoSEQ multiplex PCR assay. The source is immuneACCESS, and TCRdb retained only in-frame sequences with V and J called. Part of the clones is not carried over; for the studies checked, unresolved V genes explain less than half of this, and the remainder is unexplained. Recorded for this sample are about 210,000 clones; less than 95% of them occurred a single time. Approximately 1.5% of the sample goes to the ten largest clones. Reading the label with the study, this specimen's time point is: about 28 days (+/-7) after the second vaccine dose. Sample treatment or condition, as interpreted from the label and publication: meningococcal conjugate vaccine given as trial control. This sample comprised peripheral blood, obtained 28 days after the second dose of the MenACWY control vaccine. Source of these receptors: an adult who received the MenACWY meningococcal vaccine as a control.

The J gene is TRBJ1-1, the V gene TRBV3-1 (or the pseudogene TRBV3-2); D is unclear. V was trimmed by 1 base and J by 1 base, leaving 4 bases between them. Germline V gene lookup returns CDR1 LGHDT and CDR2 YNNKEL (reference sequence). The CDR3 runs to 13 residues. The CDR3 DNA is TGTGCCAGCAGCCAAGGGGAGAACACTGAAGCTTTCTTT. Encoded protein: CASSQGENTEAFF.

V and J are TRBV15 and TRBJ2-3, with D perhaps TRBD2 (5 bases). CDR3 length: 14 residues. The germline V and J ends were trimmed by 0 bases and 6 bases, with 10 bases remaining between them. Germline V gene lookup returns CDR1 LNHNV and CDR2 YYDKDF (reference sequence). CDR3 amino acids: CATSRELGADTQYF. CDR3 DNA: TGTGCCACCAGCAGAGAATTGGGAGCCGATACGCAGTATTTT.

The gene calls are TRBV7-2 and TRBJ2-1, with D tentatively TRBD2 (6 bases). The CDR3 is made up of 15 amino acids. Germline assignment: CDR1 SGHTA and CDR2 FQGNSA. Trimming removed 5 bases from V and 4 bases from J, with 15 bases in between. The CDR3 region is CASSTTGTSYNEQFF. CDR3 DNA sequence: TGTGCCAGCAGCACCACCGGGACTTCATACAATGAGCAGTTCTTC.

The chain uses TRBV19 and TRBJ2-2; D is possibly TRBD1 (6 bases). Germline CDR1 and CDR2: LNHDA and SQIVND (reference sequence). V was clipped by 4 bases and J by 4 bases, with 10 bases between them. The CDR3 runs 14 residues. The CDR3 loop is CASSKRGITGELFF. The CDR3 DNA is TGTGCCAGTAGTAAAAGGGGGATCACCGGGGAGCTGTTTTTT.

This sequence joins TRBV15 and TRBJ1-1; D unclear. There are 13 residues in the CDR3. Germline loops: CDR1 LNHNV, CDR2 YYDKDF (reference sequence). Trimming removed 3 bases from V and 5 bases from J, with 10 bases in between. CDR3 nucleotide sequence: TGTGCCACCAGCAGCCCTAAGAGGACTGAAGCTTTCTTT. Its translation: CATSSPKRTEAFF.

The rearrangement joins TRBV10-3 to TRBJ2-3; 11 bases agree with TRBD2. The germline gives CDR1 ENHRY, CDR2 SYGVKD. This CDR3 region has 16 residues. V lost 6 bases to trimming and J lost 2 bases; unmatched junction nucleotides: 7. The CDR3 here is CAIRETSGVHTDTQYF. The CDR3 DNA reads TGTGCCATCAGGGAGACTAGCGGGGTCCACACAGATACGCAGTATTTT.

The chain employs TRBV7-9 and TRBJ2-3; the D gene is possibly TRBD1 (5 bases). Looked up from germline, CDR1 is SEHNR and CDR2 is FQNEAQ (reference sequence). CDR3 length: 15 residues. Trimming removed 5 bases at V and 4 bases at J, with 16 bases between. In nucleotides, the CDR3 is TGTGCCAGCAGCGCCTTGACAGAGCTTCCAGATACGCAGTATTTT. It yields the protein CASSALTELPDTQYF.